The clone carrying this T cell receptor (beta chain) was seen more than once but under ten times. RNA transcripts provided the source from which TCR beta CDR3 regions were amplified. HTBI primers were the set used in a first-round RT-PCR of the TCR CDR3. From the multiplex PCR reads, TCRdb called clonotypes with MiXCR, one entry per CDR3 protein. The table shows nearly 750,000 distinct CDR3 sequences, with just over 35% occurring only once. The data were taken from a study of T cells in Graves' hyperthyroidism and ophthalmopathy. CDR1 is SGDLS, CDR2 YYNGEE, per germline. The CDR3 is 18 residues long. J lost 4 bases, V lost 0 bases, and 6 bases had no gene match.

The sample consisted of blood. The genes are TRBV9 and TRBJ2-5; the match to TRBD2 covers 16 bases. The source of this sequence is a woman aged 40 to 49 with Graves' hyperthyroidism. CDR3 residues: CASSVEGLAGGPLETQYF. DNA for the CDR3: TGTGCCAGCAGCGTAGAGGGACTAGCGGGAGGGCCCTTAGAGACCCAGTACTTC.